This T cell receptor beta chain was profiled in a study of blood T cell repertoires in COVID-19. Turning to the study itself: The United States, Italy and Spain were the sources of the acute and convalescent COVID-19 samples.

V shed 0 bases and J shed 0 bases, with 9 bases lying between them. This CDR3 is built from 15 residues. Germline CDR1 SGHRS, CDR2 YFSETQ. Recruited during active infection, patients (from Seattle) were subsequently followed longitudinally. Original methodology: Amplification with reference gene primers provided the estimates of nucleated cell counts. The table came from immunoSEQ multiplex PCR; TCRdb's copy has only in-frame clones and leaves some out. V, J and clone size are those of that table, while D and trimming were read from the DNA. The sample includes roughly 25,000 clones, 65% to 80% of them seen just once.

Input material: peripheral blood. The rearrangement joins TRBV5-1 to TRBJ1-2; no reliable D call. The receptor's source is a man aged 50-59 years with COVID-19, enrolled during active disease. The CDR3 coding sequence is TGCGCCAGCAGCTTGGGGTCGGGATCTAACTATGGCTACACCTTC. Protein: CASSLGSGSNYGYTF.